These T cell receptor beta chains were read from a single sample in a study of cytomegalovirus exposure and HLA in healthy donors. The repertoire was sequenced with immunoSEQ multiplex PCR; TCRdb's copy has only in-frame clones and lacks some. Seen here are fewer than 100,000 clones, approximately 91% observed once, and the top ten hold about 2.2%. Sequencing used PBMCs. The receptors here all came from a man aged 30 to 45 in good health and CMV-seronegative. Both conserved end residues are part of each CDR3. D genes are given only for firm matches. Some rows have no size entry. The others give once, few or many, or a class for an expanded clone.

d_gene	abundance	v_gene	j_gene	CDR3aa	CDR3nt
TRBD1	many	TRBV6-1	TRBJ2-7	CASSLTGAGSYEQYF	TGTGCCAGCAGTCTGACAGGGGCCGGGTCCTACGAGCAGTACTTC
-	once	TRBV7-9	TRBJ2-2	CASSGSGDGELFF	TGTGCCAGCAGCGGGTCGGGAGACGGGGAGCTGTTTTTT
-	-	TRBV27	TRBJ1-1	CASSLQNTEAFF	TGTGCCAGCAGTTTACAGAACACTGAAGCTTTCTTT
-	-	TRBV30	TRBJ2-7	CAWSDGTFTYEQYF	TGTGCCTGGAGTGATGGGACATTTACCTACGAGCAGTACTTC
-	-	TRBV11-3	TRBJ2-1	CASSFLGAYHEQFF	TGTGCCAGCAGCTTTTTGGGAGCATATCATGAGCAGTTCTTC
TRBD2	-	TRBV5-1	TRBJ2-7	CASSLDRAGGTYEQYF	TGCGCCAGCAGCTTGGATCGCGCGGGGGGCACCTACGAGCAGTACTTC
-	-	TRBV6-6	TRBJ2-3	CASSYGALGTDTQYF	TGTGCCAGCAGTTACGGGGCTCTAGGCACAGATACGCAGTATTTT
-	-	TRBV27	TRBJ2-7	CASSLGVGLTYEQYF	TGTGCCAGCAGTTTAGGAGTAGGCCTTACCTACGAGCAGTACTTC
TRBD1	few	TRBV30	TRBJ1-4	CAWSSTGEFEKLFF	TGTGCCTGGAGCTCGACAGGGGAGTTTGAAAAACTGTTTTTT
TRBD1	-	TRBV2	TRBJ2-5	CASSVTGVGETQYF	TGTGCCAGCAGCGTGACAGGGGTAGGGGAGACCCAGTACTTC
-	-	TRBV19	TRBJ2-5	CATRDPAENGVETQYF	TGTGCCACCCGCGACCCAGCGGAAAACGGGGTGGAGACCCAGTACTTC
-	-	TRBV28	TRBJ2-3	CASSLMTARTDTQYF	TGTGCCAGCAGTTTAATGACAGCGCGAACAGATACGCAGTATTTT
TRBD2	-	TRBV6-6	TRBJ2-4	CASSSTGTSVKNIQYF	TGTGCCAGCAGTTCCACCGGGACTAGCGTCAAAAACATTCAGTACTTC
-	-	TRBV7-8	TRBJ2-5	CASILSGTQIETQYF	TGTGCCAGCATCTTAAGTGGGACACAGATCGAGACCCAGTACTTC
-	-	TRBV30	TRBJ2-7	CAWRAGTYEQYF	TGTGCCTGGAGGGCGGGGACCTACGAGCAGTACTTC
TRBD1	-	TRBV5-5	TRBJ2-1	CASSWSQGAGDNEQFF	TGTGCCAGCAGCTGGTCCCAGGGGGCAGGCGACAATGAGCAGTTCTTC